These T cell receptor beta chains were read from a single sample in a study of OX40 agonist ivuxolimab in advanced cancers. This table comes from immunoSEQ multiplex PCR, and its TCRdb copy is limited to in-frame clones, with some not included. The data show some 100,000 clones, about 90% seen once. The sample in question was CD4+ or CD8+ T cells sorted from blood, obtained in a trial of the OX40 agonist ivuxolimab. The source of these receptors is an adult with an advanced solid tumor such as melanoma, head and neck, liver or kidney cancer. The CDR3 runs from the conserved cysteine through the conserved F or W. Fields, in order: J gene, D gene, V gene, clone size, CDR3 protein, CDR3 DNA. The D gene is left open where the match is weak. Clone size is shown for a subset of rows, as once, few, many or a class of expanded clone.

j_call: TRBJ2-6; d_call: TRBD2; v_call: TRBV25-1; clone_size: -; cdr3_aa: CASSDPWGGAGANVLTF; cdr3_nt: TGTGCCAGCAGTGACCCCTGGGGAGGGGCTGGGGCCAACGTCCTGACTTTC
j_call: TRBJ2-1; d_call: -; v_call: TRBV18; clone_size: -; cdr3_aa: CASSPWQSSYNEQFF; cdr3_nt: TGTGCCAGCTCACCATGGCAGAGCTCCTACAATGAGCAGTTCTTC
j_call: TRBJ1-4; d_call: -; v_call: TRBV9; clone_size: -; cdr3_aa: CASSESGDGWEKLFF; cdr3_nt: TGTGCCAGCAGCGAGTCGGGCGACGGGTGGGAAAAACTGTTTTTT
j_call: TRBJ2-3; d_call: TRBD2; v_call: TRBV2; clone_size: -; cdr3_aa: CASSWTSGGAGDTQYF; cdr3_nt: TGTGCCAGCAGTTGGACTAGCGGGGGGGCGGGAGATACGCAGTATTTT
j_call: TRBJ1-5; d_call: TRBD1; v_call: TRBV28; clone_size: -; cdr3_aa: CASSFGRTGGSNQPQHF; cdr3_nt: TGTGCCAGCAGTTTTGGAAGGACAGGGGGCTCCAATCAGCCCCAGCATTTT
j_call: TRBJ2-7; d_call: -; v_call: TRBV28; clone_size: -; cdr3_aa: CASSFSGTYEQYF; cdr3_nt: TGTGCCAGCAGTTTTTCAGGGACCTACGAGCAGTACTTC
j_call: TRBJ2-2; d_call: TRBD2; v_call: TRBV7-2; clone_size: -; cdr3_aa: CASSLVSGGAAGELFF; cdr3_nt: TGTGCCAGCAGCTTAGTTAGCGGGGGGGCCGCCGGGGAGCTGTTTTTT
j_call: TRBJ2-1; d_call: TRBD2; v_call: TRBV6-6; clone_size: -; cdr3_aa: CASRDLAGAYNEQFF; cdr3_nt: TGTGCCAGCAGGGATCTAGCGGGGGCGTACAATGAGCAGTTCTTC
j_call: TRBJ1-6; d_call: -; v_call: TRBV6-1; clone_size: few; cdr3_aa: CASSESGTLLHF; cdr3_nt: TGTGCCAGCAGTGAGTCCGGGACACTTCTCCACTTT
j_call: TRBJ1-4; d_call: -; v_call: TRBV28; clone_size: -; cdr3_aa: CASSLGEKLFF; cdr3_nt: TGTGCCAGCAGTTTGGGAGAAAAACTGTTTTTT
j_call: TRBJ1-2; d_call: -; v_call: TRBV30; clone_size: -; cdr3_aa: CAWSPAGVFYGYTF; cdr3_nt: TGTGCCTGGAGTCCCGCGGGGGTCTTCTATGGCTACACCTTC
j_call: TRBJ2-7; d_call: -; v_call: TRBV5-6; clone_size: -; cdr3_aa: CASSLAYEQYF; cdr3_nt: TGTGCCAGCAGCTTGGCATACGAGCAGTACTTC
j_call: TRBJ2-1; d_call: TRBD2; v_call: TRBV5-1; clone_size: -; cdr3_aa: CASSELAGGHNEQFF; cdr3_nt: TGCGCCAGCAGCGAACTAGCGGGGGGACACAATGAGCAGTTCTTC
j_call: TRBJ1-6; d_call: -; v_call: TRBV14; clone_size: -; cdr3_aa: CASSQPGRTNNSPLHF; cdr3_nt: TGTGCCAGCAGCCAACCCGGACGGACCAATAATTCACCCCTCCACTTT
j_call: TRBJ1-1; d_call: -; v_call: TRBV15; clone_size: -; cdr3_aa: CATSRDRGQGEAFF; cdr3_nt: TGTGCCACCAGCAGAGATCGGGGGCAGGGTGAAGCTTTCTTT
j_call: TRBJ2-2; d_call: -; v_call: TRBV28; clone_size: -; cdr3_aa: CASTPPSPTGELFF; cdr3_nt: TGTGCCAGCACCCCTCCTTCTCCGACCGGGGAGCTGTTTTTT
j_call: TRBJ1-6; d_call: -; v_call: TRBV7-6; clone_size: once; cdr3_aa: CASSLGQGVSPLHF; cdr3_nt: TGTGCCAGCAGCTTAGGGCAGGGCGTGTCACCCCTCCACTTT
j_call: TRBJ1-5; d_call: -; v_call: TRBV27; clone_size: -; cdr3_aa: CASGTYQPQHF; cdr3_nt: TGTGCCAGCGGCACATATCAGCCCCAGCATTTT
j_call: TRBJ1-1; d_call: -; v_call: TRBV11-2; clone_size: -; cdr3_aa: CASSRGQTMNTEAFF; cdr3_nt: TGTGCCAGCAGCCGCGGACAGACGATGAACACTGAAGCTTTCTTT
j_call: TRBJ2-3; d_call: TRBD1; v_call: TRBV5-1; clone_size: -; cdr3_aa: CASSQGTGVTDTQYF; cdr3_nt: TGCGCCAGCAGCCAGGGGACAGGGGTTACAGATACGCAGTATTTT
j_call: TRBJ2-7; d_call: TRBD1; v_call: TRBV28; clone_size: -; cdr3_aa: CASSAGTGGAYEQYF; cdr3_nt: TGTGCCAGCAGTGCCGGGACAGGGGGAGCCTACGAGCAGTACTTC
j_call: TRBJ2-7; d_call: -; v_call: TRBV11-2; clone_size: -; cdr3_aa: CASSSAYEQYF; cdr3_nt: TGTGCCAGCAGCTCTGCCTACGAGCAGTACTTC
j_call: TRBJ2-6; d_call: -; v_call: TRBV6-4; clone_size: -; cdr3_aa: CASSPDSAGANVLTF; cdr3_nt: TGTGCCAGCAGCCCTGATAGTGCGGGGGCCAACGTCCTGACTTTC
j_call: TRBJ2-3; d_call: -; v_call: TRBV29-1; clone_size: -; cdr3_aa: CSLTRGTTDTQYF; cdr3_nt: TGCAGTCTCACTCGGGGGACTACAGATACGCAGTATTTT
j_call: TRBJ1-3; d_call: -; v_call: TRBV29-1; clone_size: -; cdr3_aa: CSVEGEPSGNTIYF; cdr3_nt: TGCAGCGTTGAAGGGGAACCCTCTGGAAACACCATATATTTT
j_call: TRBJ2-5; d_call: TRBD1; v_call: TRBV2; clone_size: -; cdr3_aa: CASRTGGARETQYF; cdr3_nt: TGTGCCAGCAGGACAGGGGGCGCGAGGGAGACCCAGTACTTC
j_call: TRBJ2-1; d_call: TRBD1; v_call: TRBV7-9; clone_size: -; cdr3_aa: CASSPPGQGTNEQFF; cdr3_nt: TGTGCCAGCAGCCCACCGGGACAGGGAACTAATGAGCAGTTCTTC
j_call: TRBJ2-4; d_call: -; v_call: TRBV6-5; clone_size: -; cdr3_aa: CASSYSTGSTKNIQYF; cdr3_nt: TGTGCCAGCAGTTATTCAACAGGTTCAACCAAAAACATTCAGTACTTC
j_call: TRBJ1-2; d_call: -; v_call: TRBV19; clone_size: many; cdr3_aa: CASSITRGGVNYGYTF; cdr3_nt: TGTGCCAGTAGTATAACGAGAGGGGGAGTAAACTATGGCTACACCTTC
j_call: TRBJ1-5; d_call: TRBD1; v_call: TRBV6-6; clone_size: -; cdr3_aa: CASSPGQGNQPQHF; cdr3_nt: TGTGCCAGCAGTCCCGGACAGGGCAATCAGCCCCAGCATTTT
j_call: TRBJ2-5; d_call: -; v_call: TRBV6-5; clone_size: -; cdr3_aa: CASSYVSARETQYF; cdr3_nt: TGTGCCAGCAGTTACGTGTCCGCTCGAGAGACCCAGTACTTC
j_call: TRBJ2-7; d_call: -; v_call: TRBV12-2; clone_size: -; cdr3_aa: CASRLARWRGGYEQYF; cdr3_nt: TGTGCAAGTCGCTTAGCGCGGTGGCGGGGGGGCTACGAGCAGTACTTC
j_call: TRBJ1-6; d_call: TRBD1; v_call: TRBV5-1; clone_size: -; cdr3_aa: CASSFLGQGDNSPLHF; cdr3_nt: TGCGCCAGCAGCTTTTTGGGACAGGGGGACAATTCACCCCTCCACTTT
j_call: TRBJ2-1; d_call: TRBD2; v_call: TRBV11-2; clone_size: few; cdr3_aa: CASSMGLGQQFF; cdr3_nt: TGTGCCAGCAGCATGGGACTAGGCCAGCAGTTCTTC
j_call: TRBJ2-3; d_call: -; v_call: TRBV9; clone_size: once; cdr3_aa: CASSPRAGSDTQYF; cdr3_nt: TGTGCCAGCAGCCCCCGGGCGGGTTCGGATACGCAGTATTTT
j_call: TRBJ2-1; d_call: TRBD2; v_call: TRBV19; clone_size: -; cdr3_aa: CASTSLAGGPNEQFF; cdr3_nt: TGTGCCAGTACTTCACTAGCGGGGGGGCCGAATGAGCAGTTCTTC
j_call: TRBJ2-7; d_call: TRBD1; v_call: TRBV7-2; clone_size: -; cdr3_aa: CASSLFTGGAKEQYF; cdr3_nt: TGTGCCAGCAGCTTATTTACAGGGGGCGCTAAGGAGCAGTACTTC
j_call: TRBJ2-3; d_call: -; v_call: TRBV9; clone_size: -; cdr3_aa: CASSPRRGLRDSDTQYF; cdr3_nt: TGTGCCAGCAGCCCCAGGAGGGGTCTCCGGGACTCAGATACGCAGTATTTT
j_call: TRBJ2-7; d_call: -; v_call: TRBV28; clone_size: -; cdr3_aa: CASSFSSSGYEQYF; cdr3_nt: TGTGCCAGCAGTTTCAGTAGCTCCGGCTACGAGCAGTACTTC
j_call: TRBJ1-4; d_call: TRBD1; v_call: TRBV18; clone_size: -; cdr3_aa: CASSSRGANEKLFF; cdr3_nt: TGTGCCAGCTCATCCAGGGGGGCTAATGAAAAACTGTTTTTT
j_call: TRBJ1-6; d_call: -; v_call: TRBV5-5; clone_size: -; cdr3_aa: CASWRHSNYNSPLHF; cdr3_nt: TGTGCCTCCTGGAGGCACAGCAACTATAATTCACCCCTCCACTTT
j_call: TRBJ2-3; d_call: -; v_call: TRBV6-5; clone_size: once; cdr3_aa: CASSRTLGDTQYF; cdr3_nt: TGTGCCAGCAGCCGGACCCTGGGCGATACGCAGTATTTT
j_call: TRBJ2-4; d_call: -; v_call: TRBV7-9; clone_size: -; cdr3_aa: CASSLARGTAQYF; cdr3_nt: TGTGCCAGCAGCTTAGCCCGGGGGACGGCTCAGTACTTC
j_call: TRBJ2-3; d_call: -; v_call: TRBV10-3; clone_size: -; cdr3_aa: CAISESIRMTDTQYF; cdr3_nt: TGTGCCATCAGTGAGTCGATAAGAATGACAGATACGCAGTATTTT